This paragraph covers one T cell receptor (beta chain) sequence. With 60 Vbeta and 13 Jbeta primers, the PCR was carried out. TCRdb's table, derived via immunoSEQ multiplex PCR, lists solely in-frame clones and lacks some. The repertoire holds about 150,000 clones, with approximately 74% as singletons. The sample is drawn from a study of cytomegalovirus exposure and HLA in healthy donors. Whole-study context: Most genotyped donors, roughly 83% of 300 to 400, had Caucasian-associated genetic ancestry.

The J segment lost 9 bases and the V segment lost 5 bases, leaving 11 bases of the junction unmatched. Germline CDR1 is SGHAT and CDR2 is FQNNGV. This CDR3 has 15 residues. The sequencing sample was made of PBMCs. This rearrangement joins TRBV11-2 to TRBJ2-7; 12 positions match TRBD1. This TCR derives from a man younger than 40 in good health and CMV-seronegative. The CDR3 sequence: CASSGDAGTGGGQYF. The CDR3 coding sequence is TGTGCCAGCAGCGGGGACGCCGGGACAGGGGGCGGGCAGTACTTC.